Following are 31 T cell receptor beta chains from one sample sequenced in a study of preoperative IRX-2 immunotherapy in early breast cancer. Libraries were prepared by immunoSEQ multiplex PCR; TCRdb keeps only in-frame clonotypes and omits some of them. The table shows more than 750 clones, with about four fifths occurring only once. Treatment described: preoperative locoregional IRX-2 cytokine immunotherapy. The sequences come from tumor tissue, collected before IRX-2 immunotherapy. These receptors originate from a human donor with breast cancer.

The chain combines TRBV28 with TRBJ1-5; 9 bases map to TRBD1. V shed 3 bases, J shed 5 bases, and the junction held 5 bases outside the gene matches. The length of the CDR3 is 15 residues. Germline lookup yields CDR1 MDHEN and CDR2 SYDVKM. CDR3 DNA sequence: TGTGCCAGCAGTTTCAACAGGGGGCAGGATCAGCCCCAGCATTTT. Its protein product is CASSFNRGQDQPQHF.

V usage is TRBV19 and J usage is TRBJ1-6; D call uncertain. Germline CDR1 is LNHDA and CDR2 is SQIVND (reference sequence). The V and J ends lost 8 bases and 0 bases respectively, with 8 bases between them. The CDR3 loop spans 14 amino acids. CDR3 protein: CASRGSSYNSPLHF. CDR3 nucleotides: TGTGCCAGTCGTGGTAGCTCCTATAATTCACCCCTCCACTTT.

This clone came up a few times. The genes are TRBV11-3 and TRBJ2-2; tentatively, D is TRBD2 (6 bases). The CDR3 loop spans 15 amino acids. The germline V gene has CDR1 SGHNT and CDR2 YENEEA. Trimming cost V 2 bases and J 5 bases, with 12 bases left between them. CDR3 loop: CASSLLATPTGELFF. DNA of the CDR3: TGTGCCAGCAGCTTACTAGCGACCCCGACCGGGGAGCTGTTTTTT.

V usage is TRBV11-3 and J usage is TRBJ2-2; D not certain. Trimming pared 5 bases from V and 7 bases from J, leaving 17 bases between. CDR3 length: 15 amino acids. Per the germline V gene, CDR1 is SGHNT and CDR2 is YENEEA. CDR3 nucleotide sequence: TGTGCCAGCAGCGCAAGAAGCCCAGGTAGCGGGGAGCTGTTTTTT. It translates to CASSARSPGSGELFF.

The gene calls are TRBV7-5 and TRBJ2-5; TRBD2, the D gene given by the table, was not confirmed from the DNA. TRBV7-5 is recorded as a pseudogene. This CDR3 is built from 17 residues. This CDR3 is CASSLELARPRDATQYF. For the CDR3, the DNA is TGTGCCAGCAGCTTGGAGCTAGCCCGGCCCCGTGACGCGACCCAGTACTTC.

The CDR3 DNA sequence: TGCAGCGTTTGGGTGACAGGGAGGCACACTGAAGCTTTCTTT. Protein product: CSVWVTGRHTEAFF. This sequence joins TRBV29-1 and TRBJ1-1, with TRBD1 matching over 7 bases. With 5 bases clipped from V and 3 bases from J, the junction kept 9 bases outside the gene matches. The germline gives CDR1 SQVTM, CDR2 ANQGSEA. This CDR3 is 14 amino acids long.

The chain is built from TRBV23-1 and TRBJ2-7, with 8 bases aligning to TRBD1. TRBV23-1 is labeled an ORF, and its function is uncertain. The V and J ends lost 6 bases and 1 base, in that order; junction bases with no gene match: 11. The CDR3 has 16 amino acids. The CDR3 loop is CASSQISGTGSYEQYF. DNA for the CDR3: TGCGCCAGCAGCCAAATATCCGGGACAGGATCCTACGAGCAGTACTTC.

The chain links TRBV16 to TRBJ2-7; TRBD1 aligns across 12 bases. The CDR3 covers 16 residues. CDR1 and CDR2 (germline): KGHSY, FQNENV. The V segment lost 4 bases and the J segment 7 bases; nucleotides outside the gene matches: 11. CDR3 loop: CASSPRLGQGALEQYF. CDR3 bases: TGTGCCAGCAGCCCCCGCCTGGGACAGGGGGCTCTGGAGCAGTACTTC.

This clone was counted only a few times. The CDR3 bases are TGTGCCAGCAGTACAGGGGTGGACTATGGCTACACCTTC. This translates into CASSTGVDYGYTF. The chain recombines TRBV6-8 with TRBJ1-2, with 7 bases that match TRBD1. The CDR3 totals 13 residues. J gave up 3 bases and V 5 bases, and 3 bases lay outside the gene matches. CDR1 and CDR2 (germline): MNHGY, SAAAGT.

The chain couples TRBV11-3 to TRBJ2-1; 7 bases are shared with TRBD1. CDR3 length: 15 residues. The V segment lost 4 bases and the J segment 5 bases; nucleotides outside the gene matches: 8. Germline V gene lookup returns CDR1 SGHNT and CDR2 YENEEA. The DNA of the CDR3 is TGTGCCAGCAGCTCGACAGGGCTCCAGGACAATGAGCAGTTCTTC. It codes for CASSSTGLQDNEQFF.

V is TRBV28 and J is TRBJ2-3; 7 nucleotides agree with TRBD2. V shed 6 bases and J 8 bases; nucleotides not matched to a gene: 8. CDR1 and CDR2 (germline): MDHEN, SYDVKM. The CDR3 covers 13 residues. DNA of the CDR3: TGTGCCAGCAGGGGGACTACCCGGGGTACGCAGTATTTT. Amino acid sequence: CASRGTTRGTQYF.

The J gene is TRBJ2-1, the V gene TRBV15; 14 positions agree with TRBD2. The junction had 3 bases not matched to a gene; V was cut back by 1 base and J by 7 bases. CDR3 length: 16 amino acids. CDR1 LNHNV and CDR2 YYDKDF come from the germline V gene (reference sequence). In DNA form, the CDR3 reads TGTGCCACCAGCAGAGGACTAGCGGGGGGGCCAAATGAGCAGTTCTTC. Translated, it gives CATSRGLAGGPNEQFF.

V usage is TRBV28 and J usage is TRBJ1-4; 8 nucleotides align to TRBD1. Trimming at V came to 3 bases and at J to 8 bases, leaving 8 bases not matched to a gene. Germline V lookup: CDR1 MDHEN, CDR2 SYDVKM. The CDR3 is made up of 15 amino acids. The CDR3 nucleotides are TGTGCCAGCAGTTTCGGGGACAGGCTAGGGGAAAAACTGTTTTTT. This translates into CASSFGDRLGEKLFF. Supplemented by reference TRBV28 and TRBJ1-4, the full variable domain reads DVKVTQSSRYLVKRTGEKVFLECVQDMDHENMFWYRQDPGLGLRLIYFSYDVKMKEKGDIPEGYSVSREKKERFSLILESASTNQTSMYLCASSFGDRLGEKLFFGSGTQLSVL.

This chain joins TRBV29-1 and TRBJ2-2, with D unresolved. This CDR3 region has 12 residues. CDR1 SQVTM and CDR2 ANQGSEA come from the germline V gene. Trimming took off 3 bases at V and 1 base at J, with 3 bases between the two ends. This CDR3 reads CSVEENTGELFF. The CDR3 DNA reads as TGCAGCGTTGAGGAGAACACCGGGGAGCTGTTTTTT.

This clone was seen once. The chain couples TRBV28 to TRBJ1-1, with D hard to call. This CDR3 is built from 13 residues. The germline V gene has CDR1 MDHEN and CDR2 SYDVKM. The V end lost 7 bases, the J end lost 4 bases, and 13 bases lay between the germline ends. The DNA of the CDR3 is TGTGCCAGCACCCCGCCCAAAGCCACTGAAGCTTTCTTT. This encodes CASTPPKATEAFF.

The chain recombines TRBV6-8 with TRBJ1-5; D not resolved. Germline V gives CDR1 MNHGY, CDR2 SAAAGT. Trimming left V 2 bases short and J 7 bases short, with 9 bases between. The CDR3 extends over 13 amino acids. The CDR3 sequence is CASSYGARQPQHF. The DNA for the CDR3 is TGTGCCAGCAGTTACGGTGCGAGACAGCCCCAGCATTTT.

Only one count was recorded for this clone. This chain uses TRBV5-1 with TRBJ1-1; 7 positions agree with TRBD1. The junction had 8 bases not matched to a gene; V was cut back by 5 bases and J by 4 bases. Germline-derived CDR1 and CDR2 are SGHRS and YFSETQ. The CDR3 totals 14 residues. In DNA, the CDR3 is TGCGCCAGCAGACGACAGGGTTGGCTCACTGAAGCTTTCTTT. This encodes CASRRQGWLTEAFF.

This clone has more than one count but fewer than ten. The rearrangement uses TRBV6-8 and TRBJ1-1; D gene unclear. Germline-derived CDR1 and CDR2 are MNHGY and SAAAGT. Trimming took off 4 bases at V and 4 bases at J, with 10 bases between the two ends. CDR3 length: 13 residues. CDR3 nucleotides: TGTGCCAGCAGTTTTCAAGGGTCCACTGAAGCTTTCTTT. Amino acids: CASSFQGSTEAFF.

The gene calls are TRBV19 and TRBJ1-5; D gene unclear. Per the germline V gene, CDR1 is LNHDA and CDR2 is SQIVND (reference sequence). The CDR3 is made up of 13 amino acids. V lost 3 bases, J lost 6 bases, and 9 bases lay in between. CDR3 coding DNA: TGTGCCAGTAGTATTGGGTTGGCTCAGCCCCAGCATTTT. Translating gives CASSIGLAQPQHF.

The chain has TRBV15 and TRBJ2-7; tentatively, D is TRBD2 (5 bases). The CDR3 spans 17 residues. CDR1 and CDR2 from the germline V gene are LNHNV and YYDKDF (reference sequence). The V gene lost 1 base and the J gene lost 4 bases, with 20 bases spanning the gap. The CDR3 spells CATSRGRLSGFGYEQYF. CDR3 DNA sequence: TGTGCCACCAGCAGAGGACGACTTTCGGGGTTCGGATACGAGCAGTACTTC.

V usage is TRBV15 and J usage is TRBJ1-1; 7 bases match TRBD1. This CDR3 has 16 residues. In germline, CDR1 is LNHNV, CDR2 YYDKDF (reference sequence). Germline trimming cut 5 bases from V and 0 bases from J; bases unmatched to any gene: 9. The CDR3 region is CATSFRGGPLNTEAFF. DNA for the CDR3: TGTGCCACCAGCTTTCGAGGGGGCCCCCTGAACACTGAAGCTTTCTTT.

The rearrangement links TRBV12-5 to TRBJ1-5; 12 nucleotides agree with TRBD1. Germline CDR1 is LGHNT and CDR2 is FRNRAP. CDR3 length: 18 amino acids. With V trimmed by 0 bases and J by 2 bases, 5 bases remained unmatched. The CDR3 sequence is CASGLVRDRGLRNQPQHF. DNA for the CDR3: TGTGCTAGTGGTTTGGTAAGGGACAGGGGGCTGCGCAATCAGCCCCAGCATTTT.

This clone showed up just once. V usage is TRBV29-1 and J usage is TRBJ1-4; possibly TRBD1 for D (6 bases). V lost 6 bases to trimming and J lost 0 bases, with 14 bases between them. Germline lookup yields CDR1 SQVTM and CDR2 ANQGSEA. This CDR3 region has 15 residues. The DNA of the CDR3 is TGCAGCGTACGGACAGACCTATCAACTAATGAAAAACTGTTTTTT. Its protein is CSVRTDLSTNEKLFF.

The V and J genes are TRBV12-2 and TRBJ1-1; no check of the table's D call, TRBD1, against the DNA was made. TRBV12-2 counts as a pseudogene. The CDR3 length is 15 residues. The CDR3 DNA reads TGTGCCGGTTGGACAGGGGGAATCGAGAACACTGAAGCTTTCTTT. Encoded protein: CAGWTGGIENTEAFF.

The chain recombines TRBV5-1 with TRBJ2-2; a weak D match, TRBD1 (6 bases). CDR1 and CDR2 from the germline V gene are SGHRS and YFSETQ. The CDR3 has 15 residues. V lost 4 bases and J lost 6, with 16 bases in between. DNA of the CDR3: TGCGCCAGCAGCCCGGACAGCGGAGGCTCCGGGGAGCTGTTTTTT. It codes for CASSPDSGGSGELFF.

This chain joins TRBV28 and TRBJ2-7; possible D gene TRBD2, 6 bases. V was trimmed by 3 bases and J by 5 bases, leaving 8 bases between them. The germline V gene has CDR1 MDHEN and CDR2 SYDVKM. The CDR3 loop spans 12 amino acids. The CDR3 bases are TGTGCCAGCAGTTTGACGGGAGACGAGCAGTACTTC. Translation gives CASSLTGDEQYF.

This clone was observed a single time. The V and J genes are TRBV11-3 and TRBJ2-1; 8 bases fit TRBD2. The CDR3 is 16 residues long. Per germline, CDR1 SGHNT and CDR2 YENEEA. J gave up 9 bases and V 5 bases, and 15 bases lay outside the gene matches. CDR3 DNA: TGTGCCAGCAGCGCCTTCAGGGCGGGGGGATCCGGTGAGCAGTTCTTC. This translates into CASSAFRAGGSGEQFF.

The chain joins TRBV11-3 to TRBJ2-2; no reliable D call. The length of the CDR3 is 15 residues. The V gene lost 1 base and the J gene lost 5 bases, with 11 bases spanning the gap. The germline gives CDR1 SGHNT, CDR2 YENEEA. The CDR3 reads CASSLGSGRTGELFF. The CDR3 DNA reads TGTGCCAGCAGCTTAGGTTCAGGACGGACCGGGGAGCTGTTTTTT.

This sequence joins TRBV23-1 and TRBJ2-3, with 16 bases lining up with TRBD2. TRBV23-1 is designated an ORF whose function remains uncertain. The CDR3 extends over 17 amino acids. The V segment lost 6 bases and the J segment 5 bases; nucleotides outside the gene matches: 8. The chain's CDR3 is CASSWGLAGGPGDTQYF. The CDR3 coding sequence is TGCGCCAGCAGCTGGGGACTAGCGGGGGGGCCGGGAGATACGCAGTATTTT.

This chain links TRBV6-9 with TRBJ2-7; maybe TRBD2 (6 bases). V lost 6 bases and J 3 bases, leaving 15 bases between the germline ends. Looked up from germline, CDR1 is MNHGY and CDR2 is SVAAGI. The CDR3 is 14 residues long. The CDR3 DNA follows: TGTGCCAGCAGGACTAGGAGGGGTTACTACGAGCAGTACTTC. As protein: CASRTRRGYYEQYF.

The chain is built from TRBV19 and TRBJ1-2; 12 bases are shared with TRBD1. Trimming cost V 6 bases and J 5 bases; bases outside gene matches: 7. The V gene's germline CDR1 is LNHDA and CDR2 SQIVND (reference sequence). This CDR3 spans 15 amino acids. The CDR3 coding sequence is TGTGCCAGTAGGAGCATGGGACAGGGGGCGTATGGCTACACCTTC. Protein: CASRSMGQGAYGYTF.